This entry features one TCR beta chain sequence. Primers for the PCR totalled 60 Vbeta and 13 Jbeta. TCRdb keeps only in-frame clones here, not all; method: immunoSEQ multiplex PCR. The table shows 120,000 or so clones, with roughly 70% occurring only once. This specimen comes from a study of cytomegalovirus exposure and HLA in healthy donors. This CDR3 is 13 amino acids long. J was trimmed by 10 bases and V by 0 bases; bases with no gene match: 5. The germline V gene has CDR1 SGDLS and CDR2 YYNGEE. This chain joins TRBV9 and TRBJ1-1; TRBD1 agrees at 8 bases. The sequencing input was PBMCs. The clonotype comes from a woman in her thirties or forties in good health and CMV-seropositive. CDR3 residues: CASSVVETGGAFF. CDR3 bases: TGTGCCAGCAGCGTAGTAGAAACAGGGGGAGCTTTCTTT.